Listed below are T cell receptor beta chains from one sample, sequenced in a study of blood T cell repertoires in COVID-19. Generated by immunoSEQ multiplex PCR, the TCRdb table keeps only in-frame clones and is missing some. The profile shows around 300,000 clones, roughly 89% of them singletons. Specimen: peripheral blood. All receptors derive from a woman in her thirties with active or convalescent COVID-19. Both conserved end residues are part of each CDR3. The D gene is left open where the match is weak. Only part of the rows carry a size: once, few, many, or a class if the clone is expanded.

-,TRBJ1-1,TRBV6-2/TRBV6-3,-,CASSWPTVNTEAFF,TGTGCCAGCAGTTGGCCCACCGTCAACACTGAAGCTTTCTTT
-,TRBJ1-6,TRBV30,-,CAWGEQVSPLHF,TGTGCCTGGGGGGAACAGGTTTCACCCCTCCACTTT
-,TRBJ1-1,TRBV6-2/TRBV6-3,TRBD1,CASSYGWTGKKYATEAFF,TGTGCCAGCAGTTACGGTTGGACAGGGAAAAAGTATGCCACTGAAGCTTTCTTT
-,TRBJ1-6,TRBV7-2,-,CASSISTGLGNSPLHF,TGTGCCAGCAGCATTAGCACAGGGTTGGGAAATTCACCCCTCCACTTT
-,TRBJ2-7,TRBV5-6,-,CASSLWGWWEQYF,TGTGCCAGCAGCTTGTGGGGCTGGTGGGAGCAGTACTTC
-,TRBJ2-7,TRBV28,TRBD2,CASSPPGGMFYEQYF,TGTGCCAGCAGTCCCCCGGGAGGGATGTTCTACGAGCAGTACTTC
-,TRBJ1-3,TRBV13,-,CASQRGDRQPGNTIYF,TGTGCCTCCCAAAGGGGCGATAGACAGCCTGGAAACACCATATATTTT
-,TRBJ2-3,TRBV5-1,TRBD2,CASSFRGIGGAYPADTQYF,TGCGCCAGCAGCTTTCGAGGTATCGGGGGGGCGTACCCAGCAGATACGCAGTATTTT
few,TRBJ1-5,TRBV21-1,-,CASIPGWGLRGNQPQHF,TGTGCCAGCATTCCCGGATGGGGGCTTAGGGGCAATCAGCCCCAGCATTTT
once,TRBJ2-3,TRBV7-2,TRBD2,CASSLSGTSGGADTQYF,TGTGCCAGCAGCTTAAGCGGGACTAGCGGGGGCGCAGATACGCAGTATTTT
-,TRBJ1-2,TRBV29-1,-,CSVGEQGSYGYTF,TGCAGCGTTGGGGAACAGGGTTCCTATGGCTACACCTTC
-,TRBJ2-1,TRBV18,TRBD2,CASSQLAGVSYNEQFF,TGTGCCAGCTCCCAACTAGCGGGAGTCTCCTACAATGAGCAGTTCTTC
-,TRBJ1-5,TRBV12-3/TRBV12-4,TRBD1,CASRGQVNQPQHF,TGTGCCAGCAGAGGACAGGTTAATCAGCCCCAGCATTTT
few,TRBJ1-6,TRBV5-4,TRBD1,CASSLDPGGGSPLHF,TGTGCCAGCAGCTTGGACCCAGGGGGAGGCTCACCCCTCCACTTT
-,TRBJ2-3,TRBV11-2,TRBD2,CASTGSSGGFADTQYF,TGTGCCAGCACCGGGAGTAGCGGGGGGTTTGCAGATACGCAGTATTTT
-,TRBJ2-4,TRBV12-3/TRBV12-4,-,CASSLRRDIQYF,TGTGCCAGCAGTTTAAGACGGGACATTCAGTACTTC
-,TRBJ2-7,TRBV19,TRBD2,CASSSQRGIYEQYF,TGTGCCAGTAGTTCCCAGCGGGGTATCTACGAGCAGTACTTC
-,TRBJ2-1,TRBV7-2,TRBD2,CASSLQLAGYNEQFF,TGTGCCAGCAGCTTGCAACTAGCGGGGTACAATGAGCAGTTCTTC
-,TRBJ1-6,TRBV5-6,-,CASSSRVVSSPLHF,TGTGCCAGCAGCTCACGGGTCGTTAGTTCACCCCTCCACTTT
-,TRBJ1-6,TRBV9,TRBD1,CASHSGTATGSPLHF,TGTGCCAGCCATTCGGGGACAGCGACGGGTTCACCCCTCCACTTT
-,TRBJ1-2,TRBV7-8,TRBD1,CASSSTGQNYGYTF,TGTGCCAGCAGCTCAACGGGACAGAACTATGGCTACACCTTC
-,TRBJ2-3,TRBV4-3,-,CASSPLAGTDTQYF,TGCGCCAGCAGCCCCCTCGCGGGCACAGATACGCAGTATTTT
-,TRBJ2-3,TRBV6-5,-,CASSPRKDTQYF,TGTGCCAGCAGTCCCAGGAAGGATACGCAGTATTTT
-,TRBJ1-1,TRBV6-5,-,CASRHRETEAFF,TGTGCCAGCAGACACAGGGAAACTGAAGCTTTCTTT
-,TRBJ2-1,TRBV29-1,-,CSVGGEGYNEQFF,TGCAGCGTTGGGGGAGAGGGATACAATGAGCAGTTCTTC
few,TRBJ1-5,TRBV4-3,-,CASSQSGSNQPQHF,TGCGCCAGCAGCCAATCCGGTTCAAATCAGCCCCAGCATTTT
-,TRBJ2-3,TRBV5-4,TRBD2,CASSLEGTRLQYF,TGTGCCAGCAGCTTGGAGGGGACTAGACTGCAGTATTTT
-,TRBJ1-5,TRBV6-5,-,CASSPDTYSNQPQHF,TGTGCCAGCAGTCCGGACACCTATAGCAATCAGCCCCAGCATTTT
-,TRBJ1-1,TRBV3-1/TRBV3-2,-,CASIQEGTEAFF,TGTGCCAGCATACAGGAGGGGACTGAAGCTTTCTTT
-,TRBJ1-2,TRBV3-1/TRBV3-2,-,CASSQDGASVYGYTF,TGTGCCAGCAGCCAAGATGGGGCGTCGGTCTATGGCTACACCTTC
-,TRBJ1-6,TRBV7-2,-,CASSLYYRETNSPLHF,TGTGCCAGCAGCTTATACTACAGGGAGACTAATTCACCCCTCCACTTT
-,TRBJ2-3,TRBV6-6,-,CASSVAADTQYF,TGTGCCAGCAGTGTAGCGGCAGATACGCAGTATTTT
few,TRBJ1-2,TRBV19,-,CASTGGRGYTF,TGTGCCAGTACAGGAGGGAGAGGCTACACCTTC
-,TRBJ1-1,TRBV12-3/TRBV12-4,-,CASRLGGAGEAFF,TGTGCCAGCCGCCTCGGGGGGGCCGGGGAAGCTTTCTTT
few,TRBJ2-3,TRBV7-3,TRBD2,CASSWSGGGEDTQYF,TGTGCCAGCAGCTGGAGCGGGGGCGGGGAAGATACGCAGTATTTT
-,TRBJ2-3,TRBV18,-,CASSGNRGTDTQYF,TGTGCCAGCTCAGGTAACAGGGGCACAGATACGCAGTATTTT
-,TRBJ2-7,TRBV3-1/TRBV3-2,-,CASSQEFSGVAYEQYF,TGTGCCAGCAGCCAAGAGTTTTCGGGGGTAGCCTACGAGCAGTACTTC
-,TRBJ1-6,TRBV9,TRBD1,CASSALSGTANSPLHF,TGTGCCAGCAGCGCACTATCCGGGACAGCAAATTCACCCCTCCACTTT
few,TRBJ1-1,TRBV4-1,-,CASSQGRGGRNTEAFF,TGCGCCAGCAGCCAAGGGCGCGGGGGGAGGAACACTGAAGCTTTCTTT
-,TRBJ2-7,TRBV21-1,-,CASSNGGRSYEQYF,TGTGCCAGCAGCAACGGGGGACGTTCCTACGAGCAGTACTTC
-,TRBJ2-1,TRBV5-1,-,CASSLFSYSYNEQFF,TGCGCCAGCAGCTTGTTCTCGTATTCCTACAATGAGCAGTTCTTC
-,TRBJ2-7,TRBV19,TRBD1,CASSIDRGDEQYF,TGTGCCAGTAGTATCGACAGGGGCGACGAGCAGTACTTC